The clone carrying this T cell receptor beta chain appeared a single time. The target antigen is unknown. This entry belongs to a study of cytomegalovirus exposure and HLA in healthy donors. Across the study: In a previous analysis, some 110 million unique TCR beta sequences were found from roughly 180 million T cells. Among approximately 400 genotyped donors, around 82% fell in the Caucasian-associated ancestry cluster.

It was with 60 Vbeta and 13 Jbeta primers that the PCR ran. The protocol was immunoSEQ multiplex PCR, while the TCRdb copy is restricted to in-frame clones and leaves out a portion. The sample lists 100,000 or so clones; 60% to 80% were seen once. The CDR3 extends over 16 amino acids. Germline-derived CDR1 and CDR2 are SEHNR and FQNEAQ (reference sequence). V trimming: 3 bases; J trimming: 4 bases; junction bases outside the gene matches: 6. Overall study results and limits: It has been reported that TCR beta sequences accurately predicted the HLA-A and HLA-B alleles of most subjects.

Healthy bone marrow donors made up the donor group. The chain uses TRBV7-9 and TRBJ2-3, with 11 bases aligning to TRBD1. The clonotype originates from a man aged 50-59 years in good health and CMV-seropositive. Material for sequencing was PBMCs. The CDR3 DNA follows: TGTGCCAGCAGCTTGGGACAGGGGGTGATCGCAGATACGCAGTATTTT. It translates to CASSLGQGVIADTQYF.